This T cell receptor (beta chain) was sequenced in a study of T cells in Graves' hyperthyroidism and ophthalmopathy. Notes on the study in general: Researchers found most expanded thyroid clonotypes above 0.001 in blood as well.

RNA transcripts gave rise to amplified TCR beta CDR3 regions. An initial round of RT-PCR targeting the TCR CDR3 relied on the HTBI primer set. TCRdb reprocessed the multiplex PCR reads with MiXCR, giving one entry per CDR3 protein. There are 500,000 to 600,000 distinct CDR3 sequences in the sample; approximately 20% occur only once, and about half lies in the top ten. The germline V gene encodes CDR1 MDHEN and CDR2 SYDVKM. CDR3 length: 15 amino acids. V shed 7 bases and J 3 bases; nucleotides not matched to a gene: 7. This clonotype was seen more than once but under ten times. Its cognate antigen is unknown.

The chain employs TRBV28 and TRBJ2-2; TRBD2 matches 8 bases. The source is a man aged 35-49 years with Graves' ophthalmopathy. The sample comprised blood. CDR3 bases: TGTGCCAGCATAACCGGGGGGGAGGACACCGGGGAGCTGTTTTTT. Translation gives CASITGGEDTGELFF.